The next 26 T cell receptor beta chains were all read from a single sample in a study of human T cells and chemical hapten exposure. Documented time point: pre-sensitization, week 0. The treatment denotes: therapeutic diphenylcyclopropenone sensitization with weekly scalp DPC. A single record per CDR3 protein comes from TCRdb applying MiXCR to the RACE reads. This table has 350,000 to 450,000 distinct CDR3 sequences, roughly 5.3% appearing once. The starting material was whole blood, obtained in connection with sensitization to the hapten diphenylcyclopropenone (DPC). The receptors derive from a woman between 45 and 65 years old with alopecia areata. Some clones in this sample may be carry-over from other donors' samples.

The rearrangement uses TRBV7-9 and TRBJ2-5; possible D gene TRBD2, 5 bases. The CDR3 consists of 12 residues. Per germline, CDR1 SEHNR and CDR2 FQNEAQ (reference sequence). V was shortened by 5 bases and J by 3 bases, with 7 bases between the two germline ends. The DNA of the CDR3 is TGTGCCAGCAGCGTGGAGGAAGAGACCCAGTACTTC. Protein product: CASSVEEETQYF.

In this sample, this clonotype turned up many times. The J gene is TRBJ1-6, the V gene TRBV30; unclear D gene. The V gene's germline CDR1 is GTSNPN and CDR2 SVGIG (reference sequence). The CDR3 length is 13 residues. The ends were cut back, 0 bases at V and 7 bases at J, with 7 bases in the middle. CDR3 DNA: TGTGCCTGGAGTGTACCTGGGAATTCACCCCTCCACTTT. As protein: CAWSVPGNSPLHF.

This rearrangement joins TRBV29-1 to TRBJ1-1; a weak D match, TRBD1 (5 bases). Germline CDR1 reads SQVTM; CDR2 reads ANQGSEA. The CDR3 spans 17 residues. The CDR3 here is CNQALGFGHFMNTEAFF. The CDR3 DNA follows: TGCAACCAAGCGTTGGGATTTGGACACTTCATGAACACTGAAGCTTTCTTT.

This clonotype was seen repeatedly, ten times or more. J is TRBJ2-7 and V is TRBV11-2; D gene ambiguous. V was clipped by 1 base and J by 6 bases, with 7 bases between them. The CDR3 extends over 12 amino acids. CDR1 and CDR2 from the germline V gene are SGHAT and FQNNGV. The CDR3 DNA reads as TGTGCCAGCAGCTTAGTAGACGGCGAGCAGTACTTC. It encodes CASSLVDGEQYF.

Ten or more counts support this clonotype. This chain joins TRBV7-2 and TRBJ2-5; D perhaps matches TRBD2 (6 bases). This CDR3 is built from 16 residues. Germline V gives CDR1 SGHTA, CDR2 FQGNSA. V dropped 5 bases and J dropped 0 bases, with 16 bases sitting between them. CDR3 bases: TGTGCCAGCAGCGCGAGGCCTAGCGAATACCAAGAGACCCAGTACTTC. This sequence encodes CASSARPSEYQETQYF. The entire variable domain, with the rest obtained from reference TRBV7-2 and TRBJ2-5, is as follows: GAGVSQSPSNKVTEKGKDVELRCDPISGHTALYWYRQSLGQGLEFLIYFQGNSAPDKSGLPSDRFSAERTGGSVSTLTIQRTQQEDSAVYLCASSARPSEYQETQYFGPGTRLLVL.

This clonotype has just a few counts. The chain is built from TRBV28 and TRBJ1-4; a weak D match, TRBD1 (6 bases). Per the germline V gene, CDR1 is MDHEN and CDR2 is SYDVKM. This CDR3 is built from 13 residues. The V gene lost 8 bases and the J gene lost 5 bases, with 12 bases spanning the gap. This CDR3 reads CASVGQVNEKLFF. The CDR3 region has the DNA TGTGCCAGCGTGGGACAAGTAAATGAAAAACTGTTTTTT.

This clonotype has more than one count but fewer than ten. CDR3 bases: TGCTTCGAAGCGGGGGTTGGGGACACTGAAGCTTTCTTT. Translated: CFEAGVGDTEAFF. The V and J genes are TRBV29-1 and TRBJ1-1; tentative D call: TRBD1 (5 bases). The CDR3 runs 13 residues. Germline values: CDR1 SQVTM, CDR2 ANQGSEA.

In the case of this clonotype: One base away lies a much larger clone, so this may be a sequencing read error. The V gene is TRBV10-3, the J gene TRBJ1-3; 8 positions agree with TRBD1. Unmatched junction bases numbered 9, after V lost 6 bases and J lost 2 bases. This CDR3 contains 16 residues. Germline V lookup: CDR1 ENHRY, CDR2 SYGVKD. CDR3 region: CAISAGQGLTGNTIYF. The CDR3 DNA is TGTGCCATCAGCGCCGGACAGGGATTGACTGGAAACACCATATATTTT.

This clonotype was picked up a small number of times. The chain is built from TRBV7-2 and TRBJ2-7; TRBD1 matches at 9 bases. The CDR3 contains 14 residues. Germline V gene data show CDR1 as SGHTA and CDR2 as FQGNSA. Trimming cost V 5 bases and J 2 bases; bases outside gene matches: 4. In nucleotides, the CDR3 is TGTGCCAGCAGCCCACAGGGGGCCCCCTACGAGCAGTACTTC. Its translation is CASSPQGAPYEQYF.

J is TRBJ2-7 and V is TRBV5-1, with D possibly TRBD1 on 6 matching bases. The germline V and J ends were trimmed by 5 bases and 2 bases, with 14 bases remaining between them. Per germline, CDR1 SGHRS and CDR2 YFSETQ. The CDR3 extends over 14 amino acids. The DNA of the CDR3 is TGCGCCAGCAGACAAGGGACACCTACCTACGAGCAGTACTTC. It specifies CASRQGTPTYEQYF.

This clonotype has a handful of counts. This chain uses TRBV18 with TRBJ2-1; D is unresolved. Trimming removed 7 bases from V and 9 bases from J, with 22 bases in between. Germline loops: CDR1 KGHSH, CDR2 LQKENI. The CDR3 is 15 residues long. The CDR3 protein is CASFIQTGVMGEQFF. The CDR3 nucleotides are TGTGCCAGCTTTATTCAGACCGGAGTAATGGGTGAGCAGTTCTTC.

This clonotype showed up many times. This chain joins TRBV7-8 and TRBJ1-1, with a possible D match to TRBD1 (6 bases). CDR3 length equals 15 residues. Trimming took off 6 bases at V and 6 bases at J, with 20 bases between the two ends. Per germline, CDR1 SGHVS and CDR2 FQNEAQ. The CDR3 protein is CASSLPARGRAEAFF. The DNA of the CDR3 is TGTGCCAGCAGTCTACCGGCCAGGGGACGGGCTGAAGCTTTCTTT.

This clonotype was recorded a few times. CDR3 in amino acids: CAISDVSGNYEQYF. The DNA of the CDR3 is TGTGCCATCAGTGACGTTAGCGGGAACTACGAGCAGTACTTC. The chain has TRBV10-3 and TRBJ2-7, with TRBD2 matching over 8 bases. Germline V lookup: CDR1 ENHRY, CDR2 SYGVKD. V lost 3 bases, J lost 3 bases, and 4 bases stayed unmatched. CDR3 size: 14 residues.

This clonotype was observed many times. The rearrangement joins TRBV9 to TRBJ2-1; D uncertain. Germline CDR1 reads SGDLS; CDR2 reads YYNGEE. V was trimmed by 3 bases and J by 9 bases, leaving 13 bases between them. This CDR3 region has 13 residues. CDR3 in DNA: TGTGCCAGCAGCGCCCTAGACATGAGTGAGCAGTTCTTC. Protein: CASSALDMSEQFF.

This clonotype turned up a few times. V usage is TRBV5-6 and J usage is TRBJ1-2; 8 positions agree with TRBD1. Germline lookup yields CDR1 SGHDT and CDR2 YYEEEE. The CDR3 runs to 14 residues. V lost 3 bases and J lost 5; bases outside the gene matches: 6. Written as DNA, the CDR3 is TGTGCCAGCAGCTCGGTGGACAGGGAATATGGCTACACCTTC. As protein: CASSSVDREYGYTF.

This clonotype was counted only a few times. The V call is TRBV6-5, the J call TRBJ2-3; weak D call: TRBD2 (6 bases). The germline V gene has CDR1 MNHEY and CDR2 SVGAGI. Trimming left V 4 bases short and J 0 bases short, with 11 bases between. The length of the CDR3 is 15 residues. The CDR3 loop is CASSSGLLSTDTQYF. The CDR3 DNA sequence: TGTGCCAGCAGTTCGGGACTCCTTAGCACAGATACGCAGTATTTT.

V gene TRBV27 combines with J gene TRBJ2-3; D is perhaps TRBD1 or TRBD2 (5 bases each). The CDR3 length is 16 residues. V was clipped by 4 bases and J by 3 bases, with 17 bases between them. The germline gives CDR1 MNHEY, CDR2 SMNVEV (reference sequence). Here the CDR3 DNA reads TGTGCCAGCAGTTCCGGCCTGGGGGAGTTGACAGATACGCAGTATTTT. Protein product: CASSSGLGELTDTQYF.

The J gene is TRBJ2-7, the V gene TRBV7-9; 7 bases agree with TRBD1. The CDR3 spans 15 residues. J was trimmed by 2 bases and V by 5 bases; bases with no gene match: 9. Germline V CDR1 and CDR2: SEHNR, FQNEAQ (reference sequence). As DNA, the CDR3 is TGTGCCAGCAGCCCCGGACAGGCGAGTACCTACGAGCAGTACTTC. It specifies CASSPGQASTYEQYF.

This clonotype was detected many times. The rearrangement joins TRBV7-2 to TRBJ1-4; D is uncertain. The germline V gene has CDR1 SGHTA and CDR2 FQGNSA. This CDR3 has 12 amino acids. The V and J ends lost 5 bases and 13 bases respectively, with 14 bases between them. The DNA for the CDR3 is TGTGCCAGCAGCGCCGCCGGCCCCGGACTGTTTTTT. Translated: CASSAAGPGLFF.

This clonotype was found a few times. The chain links TRBV28 to TRBJ1-2; D is perhaps TRBD1 (6 bases). The V end lost 11 bases, the J end lost 1 base, and 11 bases lay between the germline ends. The germline V gene encodes CDR1 MDHEN and CDR2 SYDVKM. The CDR3 contains 12 residues. The CDR3 coding sequence is TGTGCCTCGGGACAAATTAACTATGGCTACACCTTC. This codes for CASGQINYGYTF.

This clonotype was observed at least ten times. The chain employs TRBV7-9 and TRBJ1-6; D remains unclear. The germline V gene has CDR1 SEHNR and CDR2 FQNEAQ (reference sequence). The CDR3 spans 12 residues. With 7 bases removed from V and 10 bases from J, the gap between germline ends came to 11 bases. CDR3 region: CASTYEGSPLHF. As DNA, the CDR3 is TGTGCCAGCACCTACGAGGGCTCACCCCTCCACTTT.

This clonotype showed up many times. This chain uses TRBV20-1 with TRBJ1-2; tentative D call: TRBD1 (5 bases). V was shortened by 1 base and J by 4 bases, with 10 bases between the two germline ends. From germline, CDR1 is DFQATT and CDR2 SNEGSKA (reference sequence). This CDR3 contains 13 residues. The CDR3 coding sequence is TGCAGTGCTAGAGCTGCCGGGACCTATGGCTACACCTTC. Encoded protein: CSARAAGTYGYTF.

This clonotype was detected ten times or more. V and J are TRBV5-6 and TRBJ2-5; possible D gene TRBD1, 6 bases. Germline CDR1 SGHDT, CDR2 YYEEEE. Trimming left V 0 bases short and J 5 bases short, with 14 bases between. The CDR3 covers 15 residues. The DNA for the CDR3 is TGTGCCAGCAGCTTGGCTGGCGGCAGGGGTGAGACCCAGTACTTC. Protein sequence: CASSLAGGRGETQYF. The whole variable domain, remainder taken from reference TRBV5-6 and TRBJ2-5, is DAGVTQSPTHLIKTRGQQVTLRCSPKSGHDTVSWYQQALGQGPQFIFQYYEEEERQRGNFPDRFSGHQFPNYSSELNVNALLLGDSALYLCASSLAGGRGETQYFGPGTRLLVL.

There are many counts of this clonotype. The CDR3 nucleotides read TGTGCCATCAGTGAGGCCTTCGAGCAGTACTTC. Its translation is CAISEAFEQYF. The chain joins TRBV10-3 to TRBJ2-7; D unclear. Trimming stripped 2 bases from V and 6 bases from J, with 5 bases between. The CDR3 contains 11 residues. Germline loops: CDR1 ENHRY, CDR2 SYGVKD.

The chain joins TRBV27 to TRBJ1-1; D is ambiguous. V lost 4 bases to trimming and J lost 1 base, with 10 bases between them. Germline lookup yields CDR1 MNHEY and CDR2 SMNVEV (reference sequence). CDR3 length: 14 residues. The CDR3 is CASSSALGNTEAFF. As DNA, the CDR3 is TGTGCCAGCAGTTCCGCCCTTGGGAACACTGAAGCTTTCTTT.

This clonotype was seen at least ten times. J is TRBJ2-3 and V is TRBV6-1; 12 nucleotides align to TRBD2. In germline, CDR1 is MNHNS, CDR2 SASEGT. V was clipped by 5 bases and J by 9 bases; unmatched bases: 3. The CDR3 runs to 13 residues. The DNA of the CDR3 is TGTGCCAGCAGTACCGGGACTAGCGGGACGCAGTATTTT. Translated, it gives CASSTGTSGTQYF.